This entry is about one T cell receptor (beta chain). The data originate from a study of cytomegalovirus exposure and HLA in healthy donors. CDR1 is LGHNA and CDR2 is YSLEER in the germline V gene. The ends lost 0 bases at V and 10 bases at J; junction bases unmatched: 9. This CDR3 is 15 amino acids long. PCR involved 60 Vbeta and 13 Jbeta primers. Assay used: immunoSEQ multiplex PCR; TCRdb lists only in-frame clones, some missing. This sample has 150,000 to 200,000 clones, with 65% to 90% found just once. The sample taken for sequencing was PBMCs. This chain uses TRBV4-3 with TRBJ1-2, with TRBD1 identical over 9 bases. The origin of this receptor is a human donor in good health. The CDR3 DNA reads TGCGCCAGCAGCCAAGATAACAGGGGGCCTGTGACCTACACCTTC. It codes for CASSQDNRGPVTYTF.